These 32 T cell receptor beta chains share one sample of origin, sequenced in a study of cytomegalovirus exposure and HLA in healthy donors (dated by TCRdb to the late 2010s). Library method: the immunoSEQ multiplex PCR assay. A mixture of 60 forward primers for TCR Vbeta segments and 13 reverse primers for TCR Jbeta segments was used in the multiplex PCR. In TCRdb, the immuneACCESS table is reduced to in-frame sequences with V and J assigned. These tables do not hold every clone; where another copy was compared, an unresolved V gene accounts for under half, and the others remain unexplained. The sample table holds fewer than 250,000 clones, of which about nine tenths were seen once. The ten largest account for about 1.2% of the sample. Sequences were obtained from PBMCs. The origin of the receptors is a man aged 25-45 years in good health and CMV-seronegative.

The chain employs TRBV29-1 and TRBJ2-7; 10 bases are shared with TRBD2. Germline V gene data show CDR1 as SQVTM and CDR2 as ANQGSEA. Trimming removed 7 bases from V and 6 bases from J; junction bases left unmatched: 9. There are 13 residues in the CDR3. The CDR3 DNA follows: TGCAGCGGCCGACTAGCGGGTGTCGTCGAGCAGTACTTC. Its protein is CSGRLAGVVEQYF.

The chain joins TRBV7-8 to TRBJ1-5; 9 nucleotides line up with TRBD1. Germline V gene lookup returns CDR1 SGHVS and CDR2 FQNEAQ. The CDR3 is 15 amino acids. The V and J ends lost 3 bases and 6 bases, in that order; junction bases with no gene match: 6. CDR3 DNA: TGTGCCAGCAGCTTTTACAGGGGGCTAGCTCAGCCCCAGCATTTT. It translates to CASSFYRGLAQPQHF.

The chain combines TRBV30 with TRBJ2-2, with 8 bases matching TRBD1. The CDR3 is 13 amino acids. Germline V CDR1 and CDR2: GTSNPN, SVGIG (reference sequence). After removal of 1 base from V and 7 bases from J, the junction contained 2 bases not matched to a gene. CDR3 DNA sequence: TGTGCCTGGAGTGGCAGGGGGCTCGGGGAGCTGTTTTTT. Translation: CAWSGRGLGELFF.

This chain uses TRBV27 with TRBJ2-2; 7 nucleotides match TRBD1. Germline V gene lookup returns CDR1 MNHEY and CDR2 SMNVEV (reference sequence). V lost 7 bases to trimming and J lost 6 bases; unmatched junction nucleotides: 2. CDR3 length: 12 residues. The CDR3 DNA follows: TGTGCCAGCAAGAGGGGGCCCGGGGAGCTGTTTTTT. This codes for CASKRGPGELFF.

V is TRBV6-5 and J is TRBJ2-7; 7 bases match TRBD1. CDR3 length: 15 amino acids. From germline, CDR1 is MNHEY and CDR2 SVGAGI. V lost 0 bases to trimming and J lost 2 bases; unmatched junction nucleotides: 4. Here the CDR3 reads CASSYSGTEPYEQYF. CDR3 coding DNA: TGTGCCAGCAGTTACTCCGGGACAGAGCCCTACGAGCAGTACTTC.

CDR3 residues: CASNPSGAQNIQYF. The CDR3 DNA reads TGTGCCAGCAACCCTAGCGGGGCCCAAAACATTCAGTACTTC. The chain employs TRBV6-5 and TRBJ2-4, with 9 bases fitting TRBD2. Germline V gene sequence: CDR1 MNHEY, CDR2 SVGAGI. The CDR3 contains 14 residues. Trimming at V came to 7 bases and at J to 5 bases, leaving 6 bases not matched to a gene.

The V call is TRBV19, the J call TRBJ1-5; 7 bases are shared with TRBD1. This CDR3 comprises 13 residues. CDR1 and CDR2 from the germline V gene are LNHDA and SQIVND (reference sequence). V lost 8 bases, J lost 11 bases, and 12 bases stayed unmatched. In nucleotides, the CDR3 is TGTGCCAGTGGATCATCTGACAGGGCCGCCCAGCATTTT. Amino acid sequence: CASGSSDRAAQHF.

This clone was seen a single time. This rearrangement joins TRBV7-8 to TRBJ1-3, with D perhaps matching TRBD1 (5 bases). The CDR3 spans 16 residues. Trimming left V 2 bases short and J 4 bases short, with 15 bases between. CDR1 is SGHVS, CDR2 FQNEAQ, per germline. The CDR3 reads CASSLMEEGFGNTIYF. CDR3 sequence (DNA): TGTGCCAGCAGCTTAATGGAGGAGGGGTTCGGAAACACCATATATTTT.

This chain links TRBV7-2 with TRBJ2-3, with TRBD2 matching 7 bases. The J segment lost 1 base and the V segment lost 2 bases, leaving 0 bases of the junction unmatched. The CDR3 sequence is 14 residues long. Germline V gives CDR1 SGHTA, CDR2 FQGNSA. For the CDR3, the DNA is TGTGCCAGCAGCTTAAGCGGGGGCACAGATACGCAGTATTTT. The encoded protein is CASSLSGGTDTQYF.

This clone was detected once. This chain connects TRBV27 to TRBJ2-7, with TRBD2 matching over 8 bases. Germline V CDR1 and CDR2: MNHEY, SMNVEV (reference sequence). V gave up 3 bases and J gave up 4 bases; unmatched junction bases: 5. This CDR3 contains 14 residues. CDR3 DNA sequence: TGTGCCAGCAGTTTGAGCGGGAGTCCGTACGAGCAGTACTTC. The encoded protein is CASSLSGSPYEQYF.

This chain joins TRBV28 and TRBJ1-1; 7 bases line up with TRBD1. V trimming: 1 base; J trimming: 2 bases; junction bases outside the gene matches: 4. The germline V gene encodes CDR1 MDHEN and CDR2 SYDVKM. The CDR3 runs 15 residues. CDR3 nucleotide sequence: TGTGCCAGCAGTTTATCGACAGGGATTAACACTGAAGCTTTCTTT. This sequence encodes CASSLSTGINTEAFF.

The V and J genes are TRBV18 and TRBJ1-2, with 9 bases aligning to TRBD1. This CDR3 region has 14 residues. The germline CDR1 and CDR2 sequences are KGHSH and LQKENI. V trimming: 4 bases; J trimming: 5 bases; junction bases outside the gene matches: 5. The CDR3 DNA follows: TGTGCCAGCTCACGGGACAGGGAGGAGTATGGCTACACCTTC. It translates to CASSRDREEYGYTF.

The rearrangement links TRBV6-1 to TRBJ1-2; 10 nucleotides agree with TRBD1. V was pared by 1 base and J by 2 bases, with 7 bases of the junction left unmatched. CDR1 MNHNS and CDR2 SASEGT come from the germline V gene. This CDR3 is 17 amino acids long. CDR3 residues: CASSEVGVTGGNYGYTF. The CDR3 DNA is TGTGCCAGCAGTGAAGTGGGTGTGACAGGGGGCAACTATGGCTACACCTTC.

This clone was recorded once. This chain connects TRBV5-5 to TRBJ1-5, with 9 bases lining up with TRBD1. This CDR3 comprises 15 residues. V was pared by 6 bases and J by 5 bases, with 9 bases of the junction left unmatched. Germline CDR1 SGHKS, CDR2 YYEKEE (reference sequence). The CDR3 DNA sequence: TGTGCCAGCACCCCGGACGGGACAGGGTATCAGCCCCAGCATTTT. It codes for CASTPDGTGYQPQHF.

This rearrangement joins TRBV5-1 to TRBJ1-2, with TRBD1 matching over 11 bases. Germline assignment: CDR1 SGHRS and CDR2 YFSETQ. The CDR3 is 15 amino acids. Trimming removed 0 bases from V and 8 bases from J; junction bases left unmatched: 6. The CDR3: CASSLAGQGAYGYTF. As DNA, the CDR3 is TGCGCCAGCAGCTTGGCTGGACAGGGGGCTTACGGCTACACCTTC.

The V gene is TRBV19, the J gene TRBJ1-1, with unresolved D. This CDR3 is 11 amino acids long. Germline CDR1 and CDR2: LNHDA and SQIVND (reference sequence). Trimming removed 7 bases at V and 0 bases at J, with 3 bases between. CDR3: CASNMNTEAFF. The CDR3 nucleotides read TGTGCCAGTAACATGAACACTGAAGCTTTCTTT. The full variable domain, its missing parts supplied by reference TRBV19 and TRBJ1-1, is DGGITQSPKYLFRKEGQNVTLSCEQNLNHDAMYWYRQDPGQGLRLIYYSQIVNDFQKGDIAEGYSVSREKKESFPLTVTSAQKNPTAFYLCASNMNTEAFFGQGTRLTVV.

This chain joins TRBV9 and TRBJ2-3; D unclear. The CDR3 spans 12 residues. V gave up 0 bases and J gave up 6 bases, with 5 bases separating them. Germline CDR1 and CDR2: SGDLS and YYNGEE. The CDR3 reads CASSVGADTQYF. Here the CDR3 DNA reads TGTGCCAGCAGCGTAGGAGCGGATACGCAGTATTTT.

The chain uses TRBV28 and TRBJ1-2; a weak D match, TRBD1 (5 bases). Trimming stripped 7 bases from V and 7 bases from J, with 16 bases between. This CDR3 region has 13 residues. Germline loops: CDR1 MDHEN, CDR2 SYDVKM. The chain's CDR3 is CASIENGGFGYTF. For the CDR3, the DNA is TGTGCCAGCATCGAGAACGGGGGATTTGGCTACACCTTC.

This sequence joins TRBV5-1 and TRBJ2-3; 8 bases line up with TRBD2. Germline values: CDR1 SGHRS, CDR2 YFSETQ. The CDR3 spans 16 residues. Germline trimming cut 0 bases from V and 2 bases from J; bases unmatched to any gene: 5. CDR3 sequence (DNA): TGCGCCAGCAGCTTGGGGACTAGCCCGAACACAGATACGCAGTATTTT. Its translation: CASSLGTSPNTDTQYF. Complete variable domain (other parts from reference TRBV5-1 and TRBJ2-3): KAGVTQTPRYLIKTRGQQVTLSCSPISGHRSVSWYQQTPGQGLQFLFEYFSETQRNKGNFPGRFSGRQFSNSRSEMNVSTLELGDSALYLCASSLGTSPNTDTQYFGPGTRLTVL.

This clone has more than one count but fewer than ten. This sequence joins TRBV5-1 and TRBJ2-2; D not certain. Germline values: CDR1 SGHRS, CDR2 YFSETQ. Trimming pared 4 bases from V and 4 bases from J, leaving 11 bases between. The CDR3 runs 14 residues. Written as DNA, the CDR3 is TGCGCCAGCAGCCCGACATACCGCACCGGGGAGCTGTTTTTT. Translated: CASSPTYRTGELFF.

The chain employs TRBV28 and TRBJ1-1, with TRBD1 as a possible D gene (6 bases). Between the trimmed V and J ends, which lost 7 bases and 1 base, there was a span of 22 bases. CDR3 length: 17 amino acids. CDR1 MDHEN and CDR2 SYDVKM come from the germline V gene. The CDR3 bases are TGTGCCAGCACCCCGTTAATCCCCGGCAGGGGGAACACTGAAGCTTTCTTT. Protein product: CASTPLIPGRGNTEAFF.

This chain links TRBV11-2 with TRBJ2-7, with 8 bases fitting TRBD1. The CDR3 is made up of 15 amino acids. After removal of 2 bases from V and 0 bases from J, the junction contained 3 bases not matched to a gene. Germline V gives CDR1 SGHAT, CDR2 FQNNGV. The DNA for the CDR3 is TGTGCCAGCAGCTTAAGACAGGGGTTCTCCTACGAGCAGTACTTC. It codes for CASSLRQGFSYEQYF.

This clone was picked up many times. This chain uses TRBV7-9 with TRBJ1-3; TRBD1 aligns across 11 bases. The CDR3 runs 16 residues. Germline V gives CDR1 SEHNR, CDR2 FQNEAQ (reference sequence). V gave up 5 bases and J gave up 0 bases; unmatched junction bases: 3. CDR3 in DNA: TGTGCCAGCAGCGACGGGACAGGGGGCTCTGGAAACACCATATATTTT. This gives the protein CASSDGTGGSGNTIYF.

The chain combines TRBV28 with TRBJ2-2, with TRBD1 matching 9 bases. The CDR3 loop spans 15 amino acids. Germline trimming cut 6 bases from V and 6 bases from J; bases unmatched to any gene: 8. Germline V gene lookup returns CDR1 MDHEN and CDR2 SYDVKM. This chain's CDR3 is CASRPGQGFAGELFF. The DNA of the CDR3 is TGTGCCAGCAGACCGGGACAGGGCTTCGCCGGGGAGCTGTTTTTT.

The V and J genes are TRBV5-1 and TRBJ2-1, with 8 positions matching TRBD2. V trimming: 3 bases; J trimming: 9 bases; junction bases outside the gene matches: 8. CDR3 length: 14 amino acids. Germline CDR1 reads SGHRS; CDR2 reads YFSETQ. CDR3 protein: CASSSIAGSTEQFF. For the CDR3, the DNA is TGCGCCAGCAGCTCGATAGCGGGGTCTACTGAGCAGTTCTTC.

The rearrangement joins TRBV6-5 to TRBJ1-4; D not resolved. The CDR3 contains 15 residues. CDR1 is MNHEY, CDR2 SVGAGI, per germline. With 0 bases removed from V and 3 bases from J, the gap between germline ends came to 8 bases. CDR3 DNA sequence: TGTGCCAGCAGTTACTCGAGACATTCTAATGAAAAACTGTTTTTT. This codes for CASSYSRHSNEKLFF.

The chain couples TRBV11-3 to TRBJ2-1, with unresolved D. This CDR3 has 13 residues. CDR1 is SGHNT and CDR2 is YENEEA in the germline V gene. V shed 3 bases and J shed 9 bases, with 12 bases lying between them. This CDR3 reads CASSFRNGVEQFF. CDR3 sequence (DNA): TGTGCCAGCAGCTTTCGGAATGGAGTTGAGCAGTTCTTC.

The V and J genes are TRBV5-6 and TRBJ2-7; no clear D gene. Trimming shortened V by 7 bases and J by 0 bases, and 8 bases separated the two germline ends. CDR3 length equals 12 residues. Germline lookup yields CDR1 SGHDT and CDR2 YYEEEE. The CDR3 bases are TGTGCCAGCGGCAGAAGCTCCTACGAGCAGTACTTC. Its protein product is CASGRSSYEQYF.

The CDR3 sequence is CASTRQMISTDTQYF. CDR3 coding DNA: TGTGCCAGCACGAGACAGATGATTAGCACAGATACGCAGTATTTT. The J gene is TRBJ2-3, the V gene TRBV2, with a weak D call TRBD1 (5 bases). CDR1 and CDR2 from the germline V gene are SNHLY and FYNNEI. The CDR3 runs 15 residues. V shed 7 bases and J shed 0 bases, with 14 bases lying between them.

The chain uses TRBV5-1 and TRBJ1-1; unclear D gene. CDR1 and CDR2 (germline): SGHRS, YFSETQ. Trimming took 3 bases from V and 4 from J, leaving 7 bases between them. This CDR3 is 12 amino acids long. The CDR3 loop reads CASSSEVTEAFF. The CDR3, as DNA: TGCGCCAGCAGCTCAGAAGTCACTGAAGCTTTCTTT.

This clone showed up just a few times. The rearrangement links TRBV6-5 to TRBJ2-7; a weak D match, TRBD1 (5 bases). Germline V gene lookup returns CDR1 MNHEY and CDR2 SVGAGI. This CDR3 contains 15 residues. V was trimmed by 0 bases and J by 1 base, leaving 10 bases between them. The CDR3 loop is CASSYSMYRSYEQYF. The CDR3 region has the DNA TGTGCCAGCAGTTACTCGATGTACAGGTCCTACGAGCAGTACTTC.

J is TRBJ2-2 and V is TRBV7-9, with D hard to call. V gave up 5 bases and J gave up 0 bases, with 13 bases separating them. The CDR3 is 16 residues long. Germline loops: CDR1 SEHNR, CDR2 FQNEAQ (reference sequence). The CDR3 protein is CASSNSRWSNTGELFF. CDR3 sequence (DNA): TGTGCCAGCAGCAATAGCCGTTGGTCGAACACCGGGGAGCTGTTTTTT.